This passage covers 7 T cell receptor beta chains from one sample sequenced in a study of T cell responses to AZD1222 COVID-19 vaccine. Libraries were prepared by immunoSEQ multiplex PCR; TCRdb keeps only in-frame clonotypes and omits some of them. The sample carries under 150,000 clones, 92% recorded once. The sample in question was peripheral blood, obtained on day 0 of AZD1222 vaccination. The receptors originated from an adult in good health.

This sequence joins TRBV5-1 and TRBJ2-1; 13 bases match TRBD2. Per the germline V gene, CDR1 is SGHRS and CDR2 is YFSETQ. CDR3 length: 18 residues. Losses at the gene ends were 5 bases for V and 4 bases for J; bases not matched to a gene: 12. As DNA, the CDR3 is TGCGCCAGCAGTTCAAAGGGGGGACTAGCGGGAACTTACAATGAGCAGTTCTTC. The encoded protein is CASSSKGGLAGTYNEQFF.

The rearrangement joins TRBV6-5 to TRBJ1-2; no clear D gene. V was pared by 0 bases and J by 11 bases, with 13 bases between. Germline V gene lookup returns CDR1 MNHEY and CDR2 SVGAGI. The CDR3 has 13 amino acids. The CDR3 bases are TGTGCCAGCAGTTACTCGACTCCTGGGAGGTACACCTTC. Amino acids: CASSYSTPGRYTF.

This sequence joins TRBV5-8 and TRBJ2-1; D gene unclear. This CDR3 is 14 amino acids long. Per the germline V gene, CDR1 is SGHTS and CDR2 is YDEGEE. The V and J ends lost 0 bases and 0 bases respectively, with 4 bases between them. CDR3: CASSLAISYNEQFF. CDR3 nucleotides: TGTGCCAGCAGCTTGGCGATCTCCTACAATGAGCAGTTCTTC.

This chain connects TRBV5-4 to TRBJ2-2, with TRBD1 identical over 7 bases. V lost 4 bases, J lost 0 bases, and 3 bases stayed unmatched. The CDR3 is 15 amino acids. Germline values: CDR1 SGHNT, CDR2 YYREEE (reference sequence). CDR3 sequence reads: CASSPGQSNTGELFF. CDR3 DNA sequence: TGTGCCAGCAGCCCGGGACAGTCGAACACCGGGGAGCTGTTTTTT. Combining the CDR3 with reference TRBV5-4 and TRBJ2-2 gives the whole variable domain ETGVTQSPTHLIKTRGQQVTLRCSSQSGHNTVSWYQQALGQGPQFIFQYYREEENGRGNFPPRFSGLQFPNYSSELNVNALELDDSALYLCASSPGQSNTGELFFGEGSRLTVL.

This chain connects TRBV5-1 to TRBJ2-3; TRBD2 aligns across 7 bases. The CDR3 consists of 15 residues. V trimming: 9 bases; J trimming: 2 bases; junction bases outside the gene matches: 12. Per germline, CDR1 SGHRS and CDR2 YFSETQ. CDR3 protein: CATGRGNANTDTQYF. For the CDR3, the DNA is TGCGCCACCGGGCGGGGGAACGCTAACACAGATACGCAGTATTTT.

This sequence joins TRBV29-1 and TRBJ1-1; a possible D gene is TRBD1 (5 bases). The ends were cut back, 4 bases at V and 5 bases at J, with 8 bases in the middle. Germline V gene lookup returns CDR1 SQVTM and CDR2 ANQGSEA. There are 11 residues in the CDR3. The CDR3 region has the DNA TGCAGCGTTGGGGGGGGTACTGAAGCTTTCTTT. It encodes CSVGGGTEAFF.

The chain recombines TRBV28 with TRBJ1-3; 9 nucleotides agree with TRBD1. The germline CDR1 and CDR2 sequences are MDHEN and SYDVKM. V lost 4 bases, J lost 2 bases, and 6 bases stayed unmatched. This CDR3 is 16 amino acids long. The CDR3 bases are TGTGCCAGCAGTTCCTCCACAGGGGGCACTGGAAACACCATATATTTT. Protein: CASSSSTGGTGNTIYF.